One T cell receptor (beta chain) is described in this entry. As yet, its antigen is unknown. The sample is drawn from a study of cytomegalovirus exposure and HLA in healthy donors. Study-wide points: V- and J-gene trimming in TCR beta was tied to a missense DCLRE1C variant by an analysis performed later. Based on reports, TCR beta sequences accurately predicted HLA-A and HLA-B alleles for most subjects.

PCR primers comprised 60 Vbeta and 13 Jbeta primers. Clones were sequenced by immunoSEQ multiplex PCR, and TCRdb holds only the in-frame ones, with some missing. The sample has fewer than 140,000 clones; just over 70% are singletons. What was sequenced was PBMCs. The clonotype originates from a boy between 5 and 17 years old in good health and CMV-seronegative.

CDR3 in amino acids: CSVEGRLMNTEAFF. In nucleotides, the CDR3 is TGCAGCGTTGAGGGGCGGTTGATGAACACTGAAGCTTTCTTT. The gene calls are TRBV29-1 and TRBJ1-1, with D perhaps matching TRBD1 (5 bases). This CDR3 is 14 amino acids long. Germline V lookup: CDR1 SQVTM, CDR2 ANQGSEA. Trimming cost V 3 bases and J 0 bases, with 11 bases left between them.